A selection of T cell receptor beta chains follows, all from one sample in a study of T cell clonotyping in hematopoietic cell transplantation. Libraries were prepared by immunoSEQ multiplex PCR; TCRdb keeps only in-frame clonotypes and omits some of them. The sample shows 5,000 to 6,000 clones, around 78% of them seen only once. Sample: peripheral blood mononuclear cells, taken 100 days after allogeneic stem cell transplant. The receptors come from a male patient in his sixties or seventies who had an allogeneic stem cell transplant, so T cells may come from the graft donor. Some clones in this sample may be carry-over from other donors' samples. The CDR3 runs from the conserved cysteine through the conserved F or W. The D gene is left open where the match is weak. Rows may omit the clone size; those that give it use once, few, many or a size class.

cdr3_nt | cdr3_aa | v_call | clone_size | cdr3_length | d_call | j_call
TGCGCCAGCAGCTTATCAGGGCGGTCTGAAGCTTTCTTT | CASSLSGRSEAFF | TRBV5-1 | - | 13 | - | TRBJ1-1
TGTGCCTGGAGTGGGGGGGCATATAATTCACCCCTCCACTTT | CAWSGGAYNSPLHF | TRBV30 | few | 14 | - | TRBJ1-6
TGTGCCAGCAGCTTGTCGAACACTGAAGCTTTCTTT | CASSLSNTEAFF | TRBV7-9 | once | 12 | - | TRBJ1-1
TGTGCCAGCAGCTTAGGGGGACTAGCGGGTACTAGCACAGATACGCAGTATTTT | CASSLGGLAGTSTDTQYF | TRBV7-8 | - | 18 | TRBD2 | TRBJ2-3
TGTGCCAGCAGCGTAGGGACTAGTCAAGATGAGCAGTTCTTC | CASSVGTSQDEQFF | TRBV9 | - | 14 | TRBD2 | TRBJ2-1
TGCAGTGCAGACAATGAGCAGTTCTTC | CSADNEQFF | TRBV20-1 | - | 9 | - | TRBJ2-1
TGCGCCAGCAGCCAAGATGGGGGGACCCAGTACTTC | CASSQDGGTQYF | TRBV4-3 | once | 12 | - | TRBJ2-5
TGTGCCAGTAGTGTCCTTCCGGGACAGAGAAACACTGAAGCTTTCTTT | CASSVLPGQRNTEAFF | TRBV19 | - | 16 | TRBD1 | TRBJ1-1
TGTGCCAGTAGGCAACCGGGACTAGCGGGACACTATGAGCAGTTCTTC | CASRQPGLAGHYEQFF | TRBV19 | - | 16 | TRBD2 | TRBJ2-1
TGTGCCAGCTCAAGCGAAGGGGTAAACACCGGGGAGCTGTTTTTT | CASSSEGVNTGELFF | TRBV18 | few | 15 | - | TRBJ2-2
TGTGCCAGCAGTTTTAGGCCGTACACCGGGGAGCTGTTTTTT | CASSFRPYTGELFF | TRBV28 | - | 14 | - | TRBJ2-2
TGTGCCAGCAAAATAATTGCCCTTTCGAACACTGAAGCTTTCTTT | CASKIIALSNTEAFF | TRBV6-1 | - | 15 | - | TRBJ1-1
TGTGCCAGCAGTGAAGAACTAGCGGGATTCTACAATGAGCAGTTCTTC | CASSEELAGFYNEQFF | TRBV6-1 | - | 16 | TRBD2 | TRBJ2-1
TGTGCCAGCAGTGCCTTACCTAGGACTGAAGCTTTCTTT | CASSALPRTEAFF | TRBV6-4 | - | 13 | - | TRBJ1-1
TGTGCGCCCGTCCGGGGGGAACGCGAGCAGTACTTC | CAPVRGEREQYF | TRBV2 | - | 12 | TRBD2 | TRBJ2-7
TGTGCCACCAGCAGAGACCCGGGAACCTACAATGAGCAGTTCTTC | CATSRDPGTYNEQFF | TRBV15 | - | 15 | - | TRBJ2-1
TGTGCCAGTAGTCCCGGGGCAGATACGCAGTATTTT | CASSPGADTQYF | TRBV19 | - | 12 | - | TRBJ2-3
TGCGCCAGCAGGCCTTCCGGGGGCCTGGAGCAGTACTTC | CASRPSGGLEQYF | TRBV5-1 | - | 13 | - | TRBJ2-7
TGCGCCAGCACTACGCGGGGACGTCTAGAGACCCAGTACTTC | CASTTRGRLETQYF | TRBV5-1 | - | 14 | - | TRBJ2-5
TGTGCCAGCTCAAGGGGGGTTAAGAGCGAGCAGTACTTC | CASSRGVKSEQYF | TRBV7-9 | once | 13 | - | TRBJ2-7
TGTGCCTGGGGGGACGTCGGCGCTTTCTTT | CAWGDVGAFF | TRBV30 | - | 10 | - | TRBJ1-1
TGTGCCAGTAGTATAGGGGTCCGGGACAGGAACACTGAAGCTTTCTTT | CASSIGVRDRNTEAFF | TRBV19 | - | 16 | TRBD1 | TRBJ1-1
TGTGCCAGCAACGTTGAGTTGAACACCGGGGAGCTGTTTTTT | CASNVELNTGELFF | TRBV28 | - | 14 | - | TRBJ2-2
TGTGCCAGCAGCTTGAGGGTTACCGAGCAGTACTTC | CASSLRVTEQYF | TRBV5-6 | - | 12 | - | TRBJ2-7
TGTGCCAGCAGCTATTCCGGGACCCCGGGGGAAAAACTGTTTTTT | CASSYSGTPGEKLFF | TRBV11-1 | - | 15 | - | TRBJ1-4
TGCGCCAGCCAACAGGGAGTAGGGTTCGGCTATGGCTACACCTTC | CASQQGVGFGYGYTF | TRBV5-1 | - | 15 | - | TRBJ1-2
TGTGCCAGCGCCTGGACGGGGGCGAGAGGTCACATTCAGTACTTC | CASAWTGARGHIQYF | TRBV19 | - | 15 | - | TRBJ2-4
TGTGCCAGCAGTTCTACATATGGGGATGAAAAACTGTTTTTT | CASSSTYGDEKLFF | TRBV27 | large | 14 | - | TRBJ1-4
TGTGCCAGCAGCTACCGGACCACCTGGGGCACTGAAGCTTTCTTT | CASSYRTTWGTEAFF | TRBV5-5 | large | 15 | - | TRBJ1-1
TGTGCCAGCAGCCCCTCTGCGGAGGCGACTGAAAAACTGTTTTTT | CASSPSAEATEKLFF | TRBV13 | - | 15 | - | TRBJ1-4
TGTGCCAGCAGCCAAGTGGTGCATGGCTACACCTTC | CASSQVVHGYTF | TRBV14 | - | 12 | - | TRBJ1-2
TGTGCCAGCAGCGCAACCCCGCGGGTCTCAGGAGAGCAGTACTTC | CASSATPRVSGEQYF | TRBV11-2 | - | 15 | - | TRBJ2-7
TGTGCCAGCAGCTTAGATGAGGGGGGACTAGCGGGAGTCGACGAAGAGACCCAGTACTTC | CASSLDEGGLAGVDEETQYF | TRBV7-6 | - | 20 | TRBD2 | TRBJ2-5
TGTGCCAGCAGCCTGCGAGCCACGGACTATGGCTACACCTTC | CASSLRATDYGYTF | TRBV4-2 | - | 14 | - | TRBJ1-2
TGTGCCAGTGCGGACAGTCTCTTCTCTGGAAACACCATATATTTT | CASADSLFSGNTIYF | TRBV19 | - | 15 | - | TRBJ1-3
TGTGCCAGCAGCGTCGGGACTAGCGGGAGCGTCTACGAGCAGTACTTC | CASSVGTSGSVYEQYF | TRBV9 | - | 16 | TRBD2 | TRBJ2-7